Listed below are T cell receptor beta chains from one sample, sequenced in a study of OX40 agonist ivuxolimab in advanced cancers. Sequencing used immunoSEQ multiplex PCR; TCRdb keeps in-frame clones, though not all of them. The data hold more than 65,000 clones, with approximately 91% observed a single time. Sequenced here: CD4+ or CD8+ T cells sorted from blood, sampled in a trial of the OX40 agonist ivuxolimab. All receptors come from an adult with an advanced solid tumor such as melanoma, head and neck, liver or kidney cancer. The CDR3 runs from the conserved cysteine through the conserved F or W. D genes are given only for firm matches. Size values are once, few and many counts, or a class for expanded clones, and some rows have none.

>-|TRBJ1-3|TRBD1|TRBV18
CASSPRSGGASGNTIYF
TGTGCCAGCTCACCCCGATCAGGGGGGGCCTCTGGAAACACCATATATTTT
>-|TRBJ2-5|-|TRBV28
CASSSQGVTQETQYF
TGTGCCAGCAGTTCCCAAGGTGTTACCCAAGAGACCCAGTACTTC
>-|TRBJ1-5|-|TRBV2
CASSETAVGQPQHF
TGTGCCAGCAGTGAAACCGCGGTGGGTCAGCCCCAGCATTTT
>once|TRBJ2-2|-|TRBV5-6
CASSLAKAANNPGGELFF
TGTGCCAGCAGCTTGGCCAAGGCTGCAAATAACCCAGGCGGGGAGCTGTTTTTT
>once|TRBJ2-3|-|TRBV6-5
CASSYSSATDTQYF
TGTGCCAGCAGTTACTCGAGCGCCACAGATACGCAGTATTTT
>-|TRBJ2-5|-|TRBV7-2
CASSLLSLYQETQYF
TGTGCCAGCAGCTTACTTAGCCTGTACCAAGAGACCCAGTACTTC
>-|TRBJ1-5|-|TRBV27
CASGGGVGQPQHF
TGTGCCAGCGGTGGGGGGGTCGGTCAGCCCCAGCATTTT
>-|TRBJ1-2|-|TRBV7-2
CASSLVGAVGYTF
TGTGCCAGCAGCTTAGTGGGGGCGGTGGGCTACACCTTC
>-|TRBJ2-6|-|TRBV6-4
CASRRESGANVLTF
TGTGCCAGCAGAAGGGAGTCCGGGGCCAACGTCCTGACTTTC
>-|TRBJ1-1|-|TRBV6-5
CASRGRAREAFF
TGTGCCAGCAGGGGACGGGCCCGTGAAGCTTTCTTT
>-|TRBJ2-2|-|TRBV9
CASSNPLGRVDPGELFF
TGTGCCAGCAGCAATCCCCTCGGCAGGGTCGATCCCGGGGAGCTGTTTTTT
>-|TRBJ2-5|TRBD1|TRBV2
CASIRDRDPETQYF
TGTGCCAGCATCCGGGACAGAGACCCAGAGACCCAGTACTTC
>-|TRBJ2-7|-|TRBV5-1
CASSLEGRVPGEQYF
TGCGCCAGCAGCTTGGAAGGCAGGGTGCCCGGGGAGCAGTACTTC
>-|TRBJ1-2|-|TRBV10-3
CAISEPSDPQESGYTF
TGTGCCATCAGTGAGCCGTCGGACCCTCAGGAAAGTGGCTACACCTTC
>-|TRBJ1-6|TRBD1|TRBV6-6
CASSHEQGTNSPLHF
TGTGCCAGCAGTCATGAACAGGGGACTAATTCACCCCTCCACTTT
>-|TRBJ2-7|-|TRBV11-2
CASSLQLTSLEQYF
TGTGCCAGCAGCTTACAACTAACTAGCCTGGAGCAGTACTTC
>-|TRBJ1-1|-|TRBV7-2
CASMEGREREAFF
TGTGCCAGCATGGAAGGGCGGGAGAGGGAAGCTTTCTTT
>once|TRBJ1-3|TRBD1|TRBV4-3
CASSQEGTGGNTIYF
TGCGCCAGCAGCCAAGAAGGGACAGGGGGAAACACCATATATTTT
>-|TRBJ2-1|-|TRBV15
CATSRAGSSYNEQFF
TGTGCCACCAGCAGAGCGGGGAGCTCCTACAATGAGCAGTTCTTC
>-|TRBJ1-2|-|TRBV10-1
CASSRDGDYGYTF
TGCGCCAGCAGTAGAGACGGCGACTATGGCTACACCTTC
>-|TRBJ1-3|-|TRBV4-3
CASSRNRGGSGNTIYF
TGCGCCAGCAGCCGGAATCGGGGGGGCTCTGGAAACACCATATATTTT
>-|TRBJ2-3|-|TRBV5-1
CASSSHLSTDTQYF
TGCGCCAGCAGCTCGCATCTTAGCACAGATACGCAGTATTTT
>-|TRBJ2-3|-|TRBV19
CASSTGQGDTQYF
TGTGCCAGTAGTACAGGGCAGGGAGATACGCAGTATTTT
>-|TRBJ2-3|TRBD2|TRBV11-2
CASSTEGRVTDTQYF
TGTGCCAGCAGCACGGAAGGGAGGGTGACAGATACGCAGTATTTT
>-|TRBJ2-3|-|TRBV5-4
CASTLTGQPDTQYF
TGTGCCAGCACCCTAACGGGGCAACCAGATACGCAGTATTTT
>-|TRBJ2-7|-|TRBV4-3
CASSRWVRDGTGEQYF
TGCGCCAGCAGCCGTTGGGTTAGGGACGGGACGGGCGAGCAGTACTTC